Listed here are 14 T cell receptor beta chains from one sample, sequenced in a study of cytomegalovirus exposure and HLA in healthy donors. Some clones are missing from TCRdb's copy, which holds only in-frame ones; the method was immunoSEQ multiplex PCR. The data contain roughly 60,000 clones, about 96% of them singletons. The sample taken for sequencing was PBMCs. Every receptor here comes from a man aged 18 to 30 in good health and CMV-seronegative.

The rearrangement uses TRBV27 and TRBJ2-7; TRBD1 matches at 7 bases. Germline values: CDR1 MNHEY, CDR2 SMNVEV (reference sequence). V shed 2 bases and J 2 bases; nucleotides not matched to a gene: 0. This CDR3 comprises 13 residues. The DNA of the CDR3 is TGTGCCAGCAGTTTACAGGGGGCCTACGAGCAGTACTTC. It specifies CASSLQGAYEQYF.

The chain employs TRBV9 and TRBJ1-1; tentative D call: TRBD1 (6 bases). Looked up from germline, CDR1 is SGDLS and CDR2 is YYNGEE. This CDR3 contains 13 residues. Trimming removed 6 bases from V and 1 base from J, with 10 bases in between. CDR3 in DNA: TGTGCCAGCACCGGACAGCAGAACACTGAAGCTTTCTTT. Its translation: CASTGQQNTEAFF.

The V gene is TRBV15, the J gene TRBJ1-3, with D perhaps matching TRBD1 (6 bases). This CDR3 contains 17 residues. Looked up from germline, CDR1 is LNHNV and CDR2 is YYDKDF (reference sequence). Trimming shortened V by 1 base and J by 3 bases, and 16 bases separated the two germline ends. CDR3 protein: CATSRATRGRLGNTIYF. The CDR3 DNA reads as TGTGCCACCAGCAGAGCTACCAGGGGTAGGCTTGGAAACACCATATATTTT.

V and J are TRBV10-2 and TRBJ2-3; 8 positions match TRBD2. Germline loops: CDR1 WSHSY, CDR2 SAAADI. CDR3 length: 15 amino acids. Trimming cost V 2 bases and J 0 bases; bases outside gene matches: 1. CDR3 coding DNA: TGCGCCAGCAGTGAGCCGGGGGGGAGCACAGATACGCAGTATTTT. Protein: CASSEPGGSTDTQYF.

This clone occurred once. This chain connects TRBV12-5 to TRBJ2-1; 8 bases line up with TRBD2. With 6 bases clipped from V and 0 bases from J, the junction kept 19 bases outside the gene matches. CDR1 is LGHNT, CDR2 FRNRAP, per germline. The CDR3 length is 20 residues. The CDR3 protein is CASGLPTRLARWDSYNEQFF. For the CDR3, the DNA is TGTGCTAGTGGCCTACCTACCAGACTAGCGCGGTGGGACTCCTACAATGAGCAGTTCTTC.

The chain uses TRBV4-3 and TRBJ1-1; weak D call: TRBD1 (5 bases). Trimming cost V 0 bases and J 11 bases, with 16 bases left between them. The CDR3 loop spans 14 amino acids. Germline V gene data show CDR1 as LGHNA and CDR2 as YSLEER. CDR3 nucleotides: TGCGCCAGCAGCCAAGAAGGGGCATCCAGTGTGGCTTTCTTT. It codes for CASSQEGASSVAFF.

The rearrangement uses TRBV4-3 and TRBJ2-6; D gene ambiguous. In germline, CDR1 is LGHNA, CDR2 YSLEER. V shed 0 bases and J shed 0 bases, with 6 bases lying between them. The CDR3 sequence is 16 residues long. CDR3 residues: CASSQEFHSGANVLTF. CDR3 nucleotide sequence: TGCGCCAGCAGCCAAGAGTTCCACTCTGGGGCCAACGTCCTGACTTTC.

This chain uses TRBV5-6 with TRBJ2-7; TRBD2 agrees at 8 bases. Trimming took 4 bases from V and 3 from J; bases not matched to a gene: 15. Germline CDR1 is SGHDT and CDR2 is YYEEEE. The CDR3 is 17 amino acids. CDR3 amino acids: CASSRGLEGDLGYEQYF. Written as DNA, the CDR3 is TGTGCCAGCAGCAGGGGACTAGAAGGGGATTTGGGCTACGAGCAGTACTTC.

The chain employs TRBV19 and TRBJ2-7, with TRBD1 matching over 11 bases. Germline V gene sequence: CDR1 LNHDA, CDR2 SQIVND (reference sequence). V dropped 3 bases and J dropped 2; count of bases not matched to a gene: 6. The CDR3 totals 16 residues. CDR3 protein: CASSILPGQGAYEQYF. In DNA, the CDR3 is TGTGCCAGTAGTATCCTTCCGGGACAGGGGGCCTACGAGCAGTACTTC.

The chain is built from TRBV4-1 and TRBJ2-1; possible D gene TRBD2, 5 bases. This CDR3 spans 15 amino acids. The ends were cut back, 0 bases at V and 1 base at J, with 7 bases in the middle. CDR1 MGHRA and CDR2 YSYEKL come from the germline V gene. The CDR3 loop reads CASSQESGSYNEQFF. CDR3 nucleotide sequence: TGCGCCAGCAGCCAAGAATCGGGATCCTACAATGAGCAGTTCTTC.

This clone was seen once. The chain combines TRBV7-2 with TRBJ2-5; 9 nucleotides align to TRBD2. The germline V gene has CDR1 SGHTA and CDR2 FQGNSA. This CDR3 is 14 amino acids long. J gave up 1 base and V 10 bases, and 7 bases lay outside the gene matches. The CDR3 sequence: CATELAGAQETQYF. DNA of the CDR3: TGTGCCACCGAGTTAGCGGGAGCCCAAGAGACCCAGTACTTC.

The genes are TRBV10-3 and TRBJ1-2; 10 nucleotides agree with TRBD1. Germline CDR1 reads ENHRY; CDR2 reads SYGVKD. CDR3 size: 15 residues. Losses at the gene ends were 2 bases for V and 5 bases for J; bases not matched to a gene: 5. The CDR3 region has the DNA TGTGCCATCAGTGAGGACAGGGGGCAGTGGTATGGCTACACCTTC. Translation: CAISEDRGQWYGYTF.

The rearrangement joins TRBV6-5 to TRBJ1-5, with D possibly being TRBD1 (5 bases). Trimming pared 0 bases from V and 3 bases from J, leaving 9 bases between. CDR1 and CDR2 from the germline V gene are MNHEY and SVGAGI. CDR3 length equals 15 residues. In DNA form, the CDR3 reads TGTGCCAGCAGTTACTCGCGGGACTTCAATCAGCCCCAGCATTTT. This codes for CASSYSRDFNQPQHF.

The chain joins TRBV6-1 to TRBJ2-3; TRBD2 aligns across 9 bases. The CDR3 length is 16 residues. CDR1 and CDR2 from the germline V gene are MNHNS and SASEGT. Germline trimming cut 3 bases from V and 0 bases from J; bases unmatched to any gene: 4. The CDR3 spells CASSDVAGASTDTQYF. The CDR3 DNA sequence: TGTGCCAGCAGTGATGTAGCGGGAGCCAGCACAGATACGCAGTATTTT.